This record concerns one T cell receptor beta chain sequence. MiXCR, run by TCRdb on the RT-PCR reads, gives a single entry per CDR3 protein. This repertoire shows around 700,000 distinct CDR3 sequences, approximately 15% found once; its top ten account for 3.6%. This CDR3 contains 16 residues. Trimming removed 1 base at V and 5 bases at J, with 18 bases between. The germline V gene has CDR1 MDHEN and CDR2 SYDVKM. The rearrangement uses TRBV28 and TRBJ2-7; no clear D gene. Sample: memory CD4+ T cells from blood. The sequence was collected from a female donor in good health, serving as a healthy control. CDR3 sequence reads: CASSLSLLWKGNEQYF. In DNA, the CDR3 is TGTGCCAGCAGTTTATCCCTCCTTTGGAAAGGTAACGAGCAGTACTTC.